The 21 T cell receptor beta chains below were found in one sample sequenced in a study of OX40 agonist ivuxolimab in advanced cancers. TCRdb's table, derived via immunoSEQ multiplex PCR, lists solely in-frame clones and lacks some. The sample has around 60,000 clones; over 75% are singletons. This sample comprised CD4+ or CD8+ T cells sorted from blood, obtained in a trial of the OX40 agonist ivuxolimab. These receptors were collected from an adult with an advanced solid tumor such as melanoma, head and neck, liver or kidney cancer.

The CDR3 reads CASRRITGAHGTQYF. For the CDR3, the DNA is TGTGCCAGCAGGCGAATTACAGGGGCCCATGGGACCCAGTACTTC. The chain has TRBV6-5 and TRBJ2-5; 7 bases map to TRBD1. Germline trimming cut 6 bases from V and 7 bases from J; bases unmatched to any gene: 14. The CDR3 has 15 amino acids. Germline V lookup: CDR1 MNHEY, CDR2 SVGAGI.

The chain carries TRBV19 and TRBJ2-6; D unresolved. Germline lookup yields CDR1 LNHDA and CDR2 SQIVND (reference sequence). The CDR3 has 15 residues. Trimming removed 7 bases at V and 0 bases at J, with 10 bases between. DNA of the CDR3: TGTGCCAGTAATCGACACGACTCTGGGGCCAACGTCCTGACTTTC. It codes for CASNRHDSGANVLTF.

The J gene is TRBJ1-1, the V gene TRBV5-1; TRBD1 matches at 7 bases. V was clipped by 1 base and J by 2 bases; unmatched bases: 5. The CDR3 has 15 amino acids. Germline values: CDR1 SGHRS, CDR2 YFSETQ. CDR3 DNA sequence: TGCGCCAGCAGCTTGAGACAGGGTGGTAACACTGAAGCTTTCTTT. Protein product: CASSLRQGGNTEAFF.

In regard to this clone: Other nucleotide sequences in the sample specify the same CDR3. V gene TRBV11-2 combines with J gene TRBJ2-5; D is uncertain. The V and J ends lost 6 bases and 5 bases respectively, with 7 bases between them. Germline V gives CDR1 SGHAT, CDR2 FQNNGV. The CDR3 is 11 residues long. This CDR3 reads CASSPGETQYF. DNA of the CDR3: TGTGCCAGCAGTCCCGGGGAGACCCAGTACTTC.

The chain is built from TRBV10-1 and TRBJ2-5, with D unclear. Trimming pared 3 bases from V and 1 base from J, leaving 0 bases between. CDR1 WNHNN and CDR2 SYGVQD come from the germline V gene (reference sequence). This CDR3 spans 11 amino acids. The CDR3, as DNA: TGCGCCAGCAGTGACCAAGAGACCCAGTACTTC. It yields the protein CASSDQETQYF.

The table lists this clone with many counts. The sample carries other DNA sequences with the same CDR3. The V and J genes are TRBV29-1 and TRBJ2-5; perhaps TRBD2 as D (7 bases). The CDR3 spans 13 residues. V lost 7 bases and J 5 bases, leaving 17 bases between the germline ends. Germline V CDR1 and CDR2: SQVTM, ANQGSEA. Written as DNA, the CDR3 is TGCAGCGGTCAAGGGGGGGGACGGGAGACCCAGTACTTC. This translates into CSGQGGGRETQYF.

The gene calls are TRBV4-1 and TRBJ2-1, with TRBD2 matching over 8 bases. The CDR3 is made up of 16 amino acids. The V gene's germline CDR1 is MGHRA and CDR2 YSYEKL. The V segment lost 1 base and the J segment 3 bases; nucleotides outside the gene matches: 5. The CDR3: CASSQVGRANYNEQFF. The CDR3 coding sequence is TGCGCCAGCAGCCAAGTCGGGAGGGCGAACTACAATGAGCAGTTCTTC.

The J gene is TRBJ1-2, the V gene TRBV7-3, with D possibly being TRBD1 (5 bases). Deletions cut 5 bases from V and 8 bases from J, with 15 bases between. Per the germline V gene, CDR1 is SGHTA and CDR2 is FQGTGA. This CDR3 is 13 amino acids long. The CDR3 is CASSPDRRTGYTF. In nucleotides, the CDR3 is TGTGCCAGCAGCCCCGACAGACGGACGGGCTACACCTTC.

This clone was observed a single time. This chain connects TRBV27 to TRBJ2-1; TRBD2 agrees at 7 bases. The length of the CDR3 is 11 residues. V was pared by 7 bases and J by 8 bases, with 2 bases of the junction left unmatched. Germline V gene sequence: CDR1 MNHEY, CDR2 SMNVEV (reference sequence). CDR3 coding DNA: TGTGCCAGCAACACTAGCGATGAGCAGTTCTTC. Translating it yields CASNTSDEQFF.

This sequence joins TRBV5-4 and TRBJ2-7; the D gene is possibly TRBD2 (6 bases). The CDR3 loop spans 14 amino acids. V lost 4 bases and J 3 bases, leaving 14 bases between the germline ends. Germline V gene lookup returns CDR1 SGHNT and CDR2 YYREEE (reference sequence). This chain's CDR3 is CASSPDIGGYEQYF. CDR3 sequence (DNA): TGTGCCAGCAGCCCCGACATCGGGGGCTACGAGCAGTACTTC.

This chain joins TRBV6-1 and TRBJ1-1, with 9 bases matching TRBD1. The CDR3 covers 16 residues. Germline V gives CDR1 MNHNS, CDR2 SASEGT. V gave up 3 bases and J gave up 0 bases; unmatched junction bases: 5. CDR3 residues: CASSETGQGMNTEAFF. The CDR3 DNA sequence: TGTGCCAGCAGTGAGACGGGACAGGGCATGAACACTGAAGCTTTCTTT.

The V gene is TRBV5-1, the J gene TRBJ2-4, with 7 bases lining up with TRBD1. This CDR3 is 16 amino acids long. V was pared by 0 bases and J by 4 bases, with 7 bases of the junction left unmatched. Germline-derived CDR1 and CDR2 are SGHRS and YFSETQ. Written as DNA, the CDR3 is TGCGCCAGCAGCTTGGTGTTGGCAGGGGGTAAAAACATTCAGTACTTC. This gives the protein CASSLVLAGGKNIQYF.

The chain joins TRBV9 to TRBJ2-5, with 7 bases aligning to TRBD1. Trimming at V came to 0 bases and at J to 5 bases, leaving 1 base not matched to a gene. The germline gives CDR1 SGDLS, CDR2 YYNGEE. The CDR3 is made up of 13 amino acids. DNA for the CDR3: TGTGCCAGCAGCGTAGAACAGGGGGAGACCCAGTACTTC. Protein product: CASSVEQGETQYF.

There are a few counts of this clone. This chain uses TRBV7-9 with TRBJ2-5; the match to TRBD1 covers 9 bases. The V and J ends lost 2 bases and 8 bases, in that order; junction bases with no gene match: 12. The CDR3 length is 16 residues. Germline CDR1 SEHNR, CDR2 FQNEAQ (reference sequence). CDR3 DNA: TGTGCCAGCAGCTTAAATGTGGGACAGGGACAGGATACCCAGTACTTC. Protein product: CASSLNVGQGQDTQYF. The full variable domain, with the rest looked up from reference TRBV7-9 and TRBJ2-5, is DTGVSQNPRHKITKRGQNVTFRCDPISEHNRLYWYRQTLGQGPEFLTYFQNEAQLEKSRLLSDRFSAERPKGSFSTLEIQRTEQGDSAMYLCASSLNVGQGQDTQYFGPGTRLLVL.

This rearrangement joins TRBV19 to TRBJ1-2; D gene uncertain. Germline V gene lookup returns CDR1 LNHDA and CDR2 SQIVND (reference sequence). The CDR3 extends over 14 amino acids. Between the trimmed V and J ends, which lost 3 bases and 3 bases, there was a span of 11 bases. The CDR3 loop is CASSIREAYYGYTF. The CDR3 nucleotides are TGTGCCAGTAGTATTCGGGAGGCTTACTATGGCTACACCTTC.

Here the CDR3 DNA reads TGTGCCAGCAGGCGCGGACTATACGGCACAGATACGCAGTATTTT. It yields the protein CASRRGLYGTDTQYF. The chain links TRBV11-2 to TRBJ2-3; the D gene is possibly TRBD2 (6 bases). CDR3 length equals 15 residues. Germline CDR1 and CDR2: SGHAT and FQNNGV. Trimming took off 6 bases at V and 1 base at J, with 14 bases between the two ends.

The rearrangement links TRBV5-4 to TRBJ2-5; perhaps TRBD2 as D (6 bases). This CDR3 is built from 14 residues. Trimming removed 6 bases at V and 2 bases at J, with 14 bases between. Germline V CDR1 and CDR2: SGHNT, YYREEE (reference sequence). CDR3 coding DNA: TGTGCCAGCAAAAACGGGGGTCTACAAGAGACCCAGTACTTC. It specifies CASKNGGLQETQYF.

CDR3 residues: CASSWQASSYNSPLHF. As DNA, the CDR3 is TGTGCCAGCAGTTGGCAGGCAAGCTCCTATAATTCACCCCTCCACTTT. This chain links TRBV6-6 with TRBJ1-6; D is unclear. The CDR3 is 16 residues long. CDR1 is MNHNY and CDR2 is SVGAGI in the germline V gene (reference sequence). Trimming shortened V by 4 bases and J by 0 bases, and 10 bases separated the two germline ends.

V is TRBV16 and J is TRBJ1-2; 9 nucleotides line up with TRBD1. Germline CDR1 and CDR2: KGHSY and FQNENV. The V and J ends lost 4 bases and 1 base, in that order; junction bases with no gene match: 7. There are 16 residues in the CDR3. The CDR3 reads CASSPSTGGFNYGYTF. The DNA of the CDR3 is TGTGCCAGCAGCCCTTCGACAGGGGGATTTAACTATGGCTACACCTTC.

As DNA, the CDR3 is TGCGCCAGCAGCCAAGATCCCCGAACGACAGGGGGGGCAGAGACCCAGTACTTC. Its translation is CASSQDPRTTGGAETQYF. The rearrangement uses TRBV4-1 and TRBJ2-5; 9 bases are shared with TRBD1. With 0 bases clipped from V and 4 bases from J, the junction kept 12 bases outside the gene matches. Germline V gene lookup returns CDR1 MGHRA and CDR2 YSYEKL. This CDR3 comprises 18 residues.

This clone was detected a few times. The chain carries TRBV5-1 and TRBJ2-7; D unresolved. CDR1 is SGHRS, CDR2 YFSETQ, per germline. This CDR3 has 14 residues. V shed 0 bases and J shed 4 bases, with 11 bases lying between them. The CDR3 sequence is CASSLAVGIYEQYF. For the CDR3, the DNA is TGCGCCAGCAGCTTGGCCGTTGGAATATACGAGCAGTACTTC.